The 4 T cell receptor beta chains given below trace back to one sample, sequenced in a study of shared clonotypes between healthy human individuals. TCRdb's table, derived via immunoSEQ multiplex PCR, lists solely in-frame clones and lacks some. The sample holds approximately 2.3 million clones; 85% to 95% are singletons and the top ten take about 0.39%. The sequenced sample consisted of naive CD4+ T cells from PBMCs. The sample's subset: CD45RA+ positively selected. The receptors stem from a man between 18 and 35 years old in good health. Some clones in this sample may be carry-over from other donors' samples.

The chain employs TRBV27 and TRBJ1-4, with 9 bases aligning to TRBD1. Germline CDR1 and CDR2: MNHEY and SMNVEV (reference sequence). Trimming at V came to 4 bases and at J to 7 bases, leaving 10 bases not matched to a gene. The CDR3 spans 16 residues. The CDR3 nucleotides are TGTGCCAGCAGTTACCTCACAGGGGGCATGGGTGAAAAACTGTTTTTT. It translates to CASSYLTGGMGEKLFF.

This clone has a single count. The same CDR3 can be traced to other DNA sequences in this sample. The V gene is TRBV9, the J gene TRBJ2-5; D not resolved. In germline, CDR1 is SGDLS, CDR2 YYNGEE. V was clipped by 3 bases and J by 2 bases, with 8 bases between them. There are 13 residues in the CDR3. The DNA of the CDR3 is TGTGCCAGCAGCGCCAGGAGTCAAGAGACCCAGTACTTC. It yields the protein CASSARSQETQYF. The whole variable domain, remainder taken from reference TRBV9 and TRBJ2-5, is DSGVTQTPKHLITATGQRVTLRCSPRSGDLSVYWYQQSLDQGLQFLIQYYNGEERAKGNILERFSAQQFPDLHSELNLSSLELGDSALYFCASSARSQETQYFGPGTRLLVL.

The CDR3 sequence is CASSLSPSHTYNEQFF. The CDR3 coding sequence is TGCGCCAGCAGCTTGTCCCCTAGCCATACCTACAATGAGCAGTTCTTC. The gene calls are TRBV5-1 and TRBJ2-1; tentative D call: TRBD2 (5 bases). Per germline, CDR1 SGHRS and CDR2 YFSETQ. The CDR3 covers 16 residues. Trimming took 1 base from V and 2 from J, leaving 13 bases between them.

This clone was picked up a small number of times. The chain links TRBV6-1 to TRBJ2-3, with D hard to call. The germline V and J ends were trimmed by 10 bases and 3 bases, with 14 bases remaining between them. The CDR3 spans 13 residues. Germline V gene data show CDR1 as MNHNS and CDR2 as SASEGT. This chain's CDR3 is CAISVEGTDTQYF. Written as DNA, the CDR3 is TGTGCCATAAGTGTCGAAGGGACAGATACGCAGTATTTT.